This TCR beta chain was sequenced for a study of lung T cells in sarcoidosis with Löfgren's syndrome (dated 2017 in TCRdb). In the study overall: Sarcoidosis was characterized as a granulomatous disease that mainly affects the lungs and features an accumulation of CD4+ T cells in bronchoalveolar lavage fluid. The repertoire analyses centered on Lofgren's syndrome patients. Beyond this particular receptor, the publication reports: In alphabeta pairing analysis, TRAV12-1 preferentially paired with TRBV2, and these paired TCRs showed CDR3 homology. Compared with control subjects, Lofgren's syndrome patients were reported to have TRAV12-1 and TRBV2 as the most expanded V gene segments. Recognition of a sarcoidosis-associated antigen was only suggested, and the antigen itself remained putative and was not identified. Sharing of TRAV12-1 and TRBV2 CDR3 motifs among multiple Lofgren's syndrome patients was reported, suggesting public CD4+ TCR repertoires.

CDR1 MNHNS and CDR2 SASEGT were looked up in the germline V gene. Inclusive of the bounding cysteine and phenylalanine, the CDR3 is 16 residues long. CDR3 DNA is the only sequence kept; it has 48 bases, read in frame from the first base. V and J are truncated by 5 bases and 0 bases respectively, leaving an intervening sequence of 14 bases. This clonotype was seen more than once but under ten times. This receptor's antigen is unknown. Base qualities are not provided; no much larger clone lies one nucleotide away. The run used an Illumina MiSeq. Clones were called with MiXCR by TCRdb after fastp trimmed the public reads at Q25, and only in-frame beta chains were retained. Each record represents a unique CDR3 protein, reported with the most common genes and DNA among its rows. This sample lists fewer than 80,000 distinct CDR3 sequences; around 20% were detected once. The ten largest clones add up to less than 2.5% of the sample.

This sequence was found in a human donor with sarcoidosis (Löfgren's syndrome or another form), or a control subject (not recorded which). The sample was CD4+ T cells from PBMCs. Recombination joined TRBV6-1 with TRBJ1-3; 5 matching bases give a weak D call of TRBD1. The nucleotide sequence reads as follows: TGTGCCAGCAGTTATATGACGACAGTCTCTGGAAACACCATATATTTT. It specifies CASSYMTTVSGNTIYF.